This T cell receptor beta chain was identified during a study of cytomegalovirus exposure and HLA in healthy donors. Study outcomes and limitations: Presence/absence analyses supposed approximately even sequencing depth among donors.

Comments on this clone: Its antigen remains unknown.

The CDR3 sequence is 13 residues long. Germline V gene lookup returns CDR1 SGHRS and CDR2 YFSETQ. The V end was cut by 3 bases, the J end by 1 base, with 8 bases between. It was with 60 Vbeta and 13 Jbeta primers that the PCR ran. Some clones are missing from TCRdb's copy, which holds only in-frame ones; the method was immunoSEQ multiplex PCR. The sample lists roughly 34,000 clones, about two thirds occurring once. The sequence came from a man in his forties in good health and CMV-seropositive. Sequences were obtained from PBMCs. The V gene is TRBV5-1, the J gene TRBJ2-7; maybe TRBD1 (5 bases). CDR3 sequence reads: CASSYDRSYEQYF. The CDR3 coding sequence is TGCGCCAGCAGCTATGACAGATCCTACGAGCAGTACTTC. Drawing the rest from reference TRBV5-1 and TRBJ2-7, the complete variable domain is KAGVTQTPRYLIKTRGQQVTLSCSPISGHRSVSWYQQTPGQGLQFLFEYFSETQRNKGNFPGRFSGRQFSNSRSEMNVSTLELGDSALYLCASSYDRSYEQYFGPGTRLTVT.